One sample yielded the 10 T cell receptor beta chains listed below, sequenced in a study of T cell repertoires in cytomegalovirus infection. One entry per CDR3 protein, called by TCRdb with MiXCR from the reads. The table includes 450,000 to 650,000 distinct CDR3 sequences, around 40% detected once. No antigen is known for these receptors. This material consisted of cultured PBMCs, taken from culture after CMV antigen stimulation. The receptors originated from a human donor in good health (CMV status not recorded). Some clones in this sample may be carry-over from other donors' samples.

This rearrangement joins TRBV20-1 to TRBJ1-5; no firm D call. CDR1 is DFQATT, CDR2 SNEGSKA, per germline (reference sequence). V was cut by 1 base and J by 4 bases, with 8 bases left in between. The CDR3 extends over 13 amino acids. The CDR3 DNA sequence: TGCAGTGCTAGAGGCATGGGTAATCAGCCCCAGCATTTT. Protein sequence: CSARGMGNQPQHF.

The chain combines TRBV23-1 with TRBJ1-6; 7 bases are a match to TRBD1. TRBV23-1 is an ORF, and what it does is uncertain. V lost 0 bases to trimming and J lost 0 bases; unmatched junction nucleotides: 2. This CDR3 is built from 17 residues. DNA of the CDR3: TGCGCCAGCAGTCAATCGGGGGACAGCTCCTATAATTCACCCCTCCACTTT. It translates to CASSQSGDSSYNSPLHF.

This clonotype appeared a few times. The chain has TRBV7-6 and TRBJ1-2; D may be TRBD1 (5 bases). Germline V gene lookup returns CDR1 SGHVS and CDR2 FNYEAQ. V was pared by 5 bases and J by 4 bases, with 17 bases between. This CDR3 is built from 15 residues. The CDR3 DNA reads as TGTGCCAGCAGCCAACGGCAGGGACCGGGCTATGGCTACACCTTC. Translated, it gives CASSQRQGPGYGYTF.

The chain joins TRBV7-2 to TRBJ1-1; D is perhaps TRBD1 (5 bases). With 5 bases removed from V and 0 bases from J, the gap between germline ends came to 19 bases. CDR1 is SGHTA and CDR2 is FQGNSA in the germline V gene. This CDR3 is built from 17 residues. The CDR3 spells CASSLGGARGMNTEAFF. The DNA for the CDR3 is TGTGCCAGCAGCCTCGGCGGGGCGCGGGGGATGAACACTGAAGCTTTCTTT.

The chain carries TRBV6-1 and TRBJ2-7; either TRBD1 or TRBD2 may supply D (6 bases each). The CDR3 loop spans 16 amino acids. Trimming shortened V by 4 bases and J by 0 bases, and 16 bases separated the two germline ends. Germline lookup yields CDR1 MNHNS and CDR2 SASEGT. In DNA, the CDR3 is TGTGCCAGCAGTGCCTTCGGGGGCGCAGGCTCCTACGAGCAGTACTTC. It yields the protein CASSAFGGAGSYEQYF.

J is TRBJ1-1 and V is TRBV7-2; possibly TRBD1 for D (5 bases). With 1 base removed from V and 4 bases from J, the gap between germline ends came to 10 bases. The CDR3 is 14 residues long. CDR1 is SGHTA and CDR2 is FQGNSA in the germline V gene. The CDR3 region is CASSLVWRGTEAFF. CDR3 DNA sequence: TGTGCCAGCAGCTTAGTCTGGAGGGGCACTGAAGCTTTCTTT.

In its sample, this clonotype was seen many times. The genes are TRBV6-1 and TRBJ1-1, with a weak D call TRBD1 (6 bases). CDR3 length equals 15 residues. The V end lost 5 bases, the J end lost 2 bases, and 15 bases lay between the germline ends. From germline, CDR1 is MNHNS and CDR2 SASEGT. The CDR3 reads CASSTSRGHNTEAFF. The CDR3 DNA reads TGTGCCAGCAGTACCAGTAGGGGACACAACACTGAAGCTTTCTTT.

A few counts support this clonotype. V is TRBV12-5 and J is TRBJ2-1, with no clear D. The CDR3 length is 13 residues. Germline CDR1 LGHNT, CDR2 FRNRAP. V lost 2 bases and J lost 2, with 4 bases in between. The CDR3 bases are TGTGCTAGTGGTTTGAGGGCCTACAATGAGCAGTTCTTC. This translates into CASGLRAYNEQFF.

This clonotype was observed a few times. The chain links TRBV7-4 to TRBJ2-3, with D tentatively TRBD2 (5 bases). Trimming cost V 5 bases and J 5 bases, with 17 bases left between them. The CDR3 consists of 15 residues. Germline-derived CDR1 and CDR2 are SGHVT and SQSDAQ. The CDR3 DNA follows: TGTGCCAGCAGCCATAGCGTGAACGGCATAGATACGCAGTATTTT. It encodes CASSHSVNGIDTQYF.

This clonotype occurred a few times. CDR3 loop: CASSYSGVGTEAFF. The CDR3 nucleotides read TGTGCCAGCAGTTACAGTGGGGTGGGCACTGAAGCTTTCTTT. This chain connects TRBV6-5 to TRBJ1-1; D is uncertain. In germline, CDR1 is MNHEY, CDR2 SVGAGI. This CDR3 is built from 14 residues. Trimming cost V 2 bases and J 4 bases, with 11 bases left between them.